This entry lists 17 T cell receptor beta chains sequenced from one sample in a study of response to subunit inactivated influenza vaccine. TCRdb reprocessed the RT-PCR reads with MiXCR, giving one entry per CDR3 protein. The data hold 500,000 to 600,000 distinct CDR3 sequences, with about 11% observed a single time. In addition, the sample was reused for a study of T cells expressing NK-cell markers. This second study notes: 5'RACE template switching built TCR beta cDNA with unique molecular identifiers.

The specimen was PBMCs from blood, collected on the day of vaccination. These receptors were taken from a man in his fifties who received an inactivated influenza vaccine.

The chain's CDR3 is CASSQLAESYNEQFF. The CDR3 nucleotides are TGTGCCAGCAGTCAGCTAGCGGAGAGCTACAATGAGCAGTTCTTC. The genes are TRBV11-2 and TRBJ2-1; 7 positions agree with TRBD2. V was clipped by 6 bases and J by 3 bases; unmatched bases: 8. The CDR3 runs 15 residues. Per germline, CDR1 SGHAT and CDR2 FQNNGV.

This clonotype was seen a few times. The rearrangement uses TRBV6-1 and TRBJ1-2; maybe TRBD1 (6 bases). Trimming cost V 6 bases and J 4 bases, with 15 bases left between them. Germline values: CDR1 MNHNS, CDR2 SASEGT. The CDR3 totals 14 residues. The CDR3 here is CASRDRQDTYGYTF. The CDR3, as DNA: TGTGCCAGCAGAGACCGACAGGACACCTATGGCTACACCTTC.

The chain combines TRBV24-1 with TRBJ2-3, with D possibly being TRBD1 (8 bases). With 2 bases removed from V and 5 bases from J, the gap between germline ends came to 19 bases. The CDR3 is 17 amino acids. Germline lookup yields CDR1 KGHDR and CDR2 SFDVKD. CDR3 sequence (DNA): TGTGCCACCAGTGATTGGAGCAGGGGGCGCGGGGGAGATACGCAGTATTTT. Its protein product is CATSDWSRGRGGDTQYF.

This clonotype was seen more than once but under ten times. V usage is TRBV19 and J usage is TRBJ1-5; the D gene is possibly TRBD1 (5 bases). The CDR3 covers 15 residues. The ends were cut back, 6 bases at V and 3 bases at J, with 15 bases in the middle. Per germline, CDR1 LNHDA and CDR2 SQIVND (reference sequence). The CDR3 coding sequence is TGTGCCAGTAGCTTCCAACCAGGGTTCAATCAGCCCCAGCATTTT. Residues: CASSFQPGFNQPQHF.

This clonotype occurred a few times. The chain has TRBV18 and TRBJ2-1; no clear D gene. Germline assignment: CDR1 KGHSH and CDR2 LQKENI. The CDR3 extends over 16 amino acids. Trimming shortened V by 0 bases and J by 8 bases, and 17 bases separated the two germline ends. For the CDR3, the DNA is TGTGCCAGCTCACCACCGACGTTCTCGGTAGGACATGAGCAGTTCTTC. Encoded protein: CASSPPTFSVGHEQFF.

This clonotype showed up just a few times. The chain has TRBV4-3 and TRBJ2-1; 7 nucleotides line up with TRBD2. V lost 0 bases, J lost 5 bases, and 7 bases stayed unmatched. Germline lookup yields CDR1 LGHNA and CDR2 YSLEER. This CDR3 has 16 amino acids. For the CDR3, the DNA is TGCGCCAGCAGCCAAGATGTGGGAGGGTCGGACAATGAGCAGTTCTTC. This translates into CASSQDVGGSDNEQFF.

V usage is TRBV20-1 and J usage is TRBJ1-2; TRBD1 is a possible D gene (5 bases). V was pared by 7 bases and J by 8 bases, with 20 bases between. The CDR3 is 13 amino acids. The germline gives CDR1 DFQATT, CDR2 SNEGSKA (reference sequence). CDR3 loop: CSGSQGRADGYTF. The CDR3 bases are TGCAGTGGATCGCAGGGCAGAGCAGACGGCTACACCTTC.

This rearrangement joins TRBV25-1 to TRBJ1-1; D uncertain. Germline V gene data show CDR1 as MGHDK and CDR2 as SYGVNS. The CDR3 is made up of 15 amino acids. The V and J ends lost 2 bases and 1 base respectively, with 11 bases between them. CDR3 sequence: CASSEAEAANTEAFF. In DNA form, the CDR3 reads TGTGCCAGCAGTGAAGCCGAGGCGGCGAACACTGAAGCTTTCTTT. Using reference TRBV25-1 and TRBJ1-1 for the parts outside the CDR3, the full variable domain is EADIYQTPRYLVIGTGKKITLECSQTMGHDKMYWYQQDPGMELHLIHYSYGVNSTEKGDLSSESTVSRIRTEHFPLTLESARPSHTSQYLCASSEAEAANTEAFFGQGTRLTVV.

This clonotype was observed a handful of times. The chain joins TRBV11-2 to TRBJ2-3; 11 bases map to TRBD2. The CDR3 consists of 18 residues. Per the germline V gene, CDR1 is SGHAT and CDR2 is FQNNGV. With V trimmed by 5 bases and J by 0 bases, 10 bases remained unmatched. The CDR3 here is CASSPIRTSGPSTDTQYF. Written as DNA, the CDR3 is TGTGCCAGCAGCCCTATTAGGACTAGCGGGCCAAGCACAGATACGCAGTATTTT.

This clonotype was seen repeatedly, ten times or more. The gene calls are TRBV20-1 and TRBJ1-1; D not resolved. The CDR3 is 13 amino acids. V shed 5 bases and J shed 7 bases, with 17 bases lying between them. In germline, CDR1 is DFQATT, CDR2 SNEGSKA (reference sequence). DNA of the CDR3: TGCAGTGCTCGACCTAGGAGAGGCGGTGAAGCTTTCTTT. Amino acids: CSARPRRGGEAFF.

The chain joins TRBV12-3 or TRBV12-4 to TRBJ2-7; the D gene is possibly TRBD2 (6 bases). The CDR3 loop spans 15 amino acids. V was cut by 3 bases and J by 3 bases, with 15 bases left in between. CDR3 sequence: CASSLSSGDLYEQYF. CDR3 DNA sequence: TGTGCCAGCAGTTTGTCGTCGGGGGACCTCTACGAGCAGTACTTC.

This clonotype was detected only a few times. The chain combines TRBV7-9 with TRBJ2-3; 9 nucleotides align to TRBD2. Germline CDR1 is SEHNR and CDR2 is FQNEAQ (reference sequence). The V gene end was trimmed by 1 base and the J gene end by 3 bases; junction bases not matched to a gene: 8. The CDR3 spans 17 residues. CDR3 sequence: CASSLVQAGGRTDTQYF. As DNA, the CDR3 is TGTGCCAGCAGCTTAGTCCAAGCGGGAGGTCGGACAGATACGCAGTATTTT.

This sequence joins TRBV9 and TRBJ2-1; 7 bases are a match to TRBD2. Germline CDR1 SGDLS, CDR2 YYNGEE. V gave up 3 bases and J gave up 9 bases; unmatched junction bases: 15. The CDR3 spans 16 residues. The CDR3 DNA reads as TGTGCCAGCAGCGCGACACTAGCGACCCTAGCTAGTGAGCAGTTCTTC. It is translated as CASSATLATLASEQFF. Filled out from reference TRBV9 and TRBJ2-1, the complete variable domain reads DSGVTQTPKHLITATGQRVTLRCSPRSGDLSVYWYQQSLDQGLQFLIQYYNGEERAKGNILERFSAQQFPDLHSELNLSSLELGDSALYFCASSATLATLASEQFFGPGTRLTVL.

In nucleotides, the CDR3 is TGCGCCAGCAGCCAAGGATATAGCGGGGTGAGCTCCTACAATGAGCAGTTCTTC. Translation gives CASSQGYSGVSSYNEQFF. V gene TRBV4-1 combines with J gene TRBJ2-1; 8 nucleotides align to TRBD2. This CDR3 spans 18 amino acids. In germline, CDR1 is MGHRA, CDR2 YSYEKL. Trimming removed 1 base from V and 0 bases from J; junction bases left unmatched: 8.

Only a few counts were recorded for this clonotype. V usage is TRBV20-1 and J usage is TRBJ2-7; a possible D gene is TRBD2 (6 bases). CDR1 and CDR2 (germline): DFQATT, SNEGSKA (reference sequence). V was shortened by 6 bases and J by 0 bases, with 12 bases between the two germline ends. The CDR3 length is 13 residues. The CDR3 reads CSAIAVSSYEQYF. Here the CDR3 DNA reads TGCAGTGCCATAGCGGTGAGCTCCTACGAGCAGTACTTC.

This clonotype was found a few times. The rearrangement joins TRBV20-1 to TRBJ1-2; tentatively, D is TRBD1 (6 bases). There are 17 residues in the CDR3. The germline V gene has CDR1 DFQATT and CDR2 SNEGSKA (reference sequence). The V and J ends lost 1 base and 8 bases respectively, with 26 bases between them. The CDR3 DNA is TGCAGTGCTAGAGTCAGCCCCGGTCGAGGGGGAATTTTGGGCTACACCTTC. Its protein product is CSARVSPGRGGILGYTF.

The chain carries TRBV5-1 and TRBJ2-7; D is undetermined. The CDR3 contains 14 residues. The ends were cut back, 4 bases at V and 2 bases at J, with 13 bases in the middle. The germline CDR1 and CDR2 sequences are SGHRS and YFSETQ. CDR3: CASSKEGIPYEQYF. The CDR3 DNA reads TGCGCCAGCAGCAAGGAAGGCATCCCCTACGAGCAGTACTTC.